The T cell receptor beta chain under discussion was sequenced for a study of metastatic and nonmetastatic thyroid tumors. Across the whole study: Blood and tumor or nodule tissue repertoires from malignant and benign thyroid patients were compared. Findings and caveats of the study: Significantly higher TCR beta diversity was reportedly seen in malignant thyroid tumors than benign nodules, in blood and tumor.

There are 15 residues in the CDR3. J was trimmed by 5 bases and V by 0 bases; bases with no gene match: 8. Germline V gene data show CDR1 as SQVTM and CDR2 as ANQGSEA. As handled by the study authors: CDR3 was compared across clinicopathological groups, and the resulting differences were used to build a distant-metastasis classifier for papillary thyroid cancer. TCRdb re-analyzed the PCR reads using MiXCR. The V and J calls and clone size come from TCRdb's table, not from the authors' own analysis. The table shows about 19,000 clones, with over 20% occurring only once. Each patient went into thyroid surgery without having received any treatment. Of note for this clone: Its specificity is unknown. A single base separates this from a much larger clone, so it may be a read error.

The receptor comes from a male donor with papillary thyroid cancer or a benign thyroid nodule (not recorded which). Some clones in this sample may be carry-over from other donors' samples. V gene TRBV29-1 combines with J gene TRBJ2-5; 8 bases align to TRBD2. Sequencing used tumor tissue. The CDR3 spells CSVEDPSGSVETQYF. The CDR3 DNA is TGCAGCGTTGAAGATCCCAGCGGGAGCGTGGAGACCCAGTACTTC.